This paragraph covers one T cell receptor (beta chain) sequence. The data were obtained in a study of blood T cell repertoires in COVID-19. Using immunoSEQ multiplex PCR, the repertoire was profiled, and TCRdb retains in-frame clones only, with some absent. The sample has over 75,000 clones, roughly 80% seen once. The TCR was taken from a man in his sixties or seventies with acute or convalescent COVID-19. What was sequenced was peripheral blood.

CDR3: CASSLYFAGRETQYF. CDR3 coding DNA: TGCGCCAGCAGCTTGTATTTCGCGGGGAGGGAGACCCAGTACTTC. The V and J genes are TRBV5-1 and TRBJ2-5, with a weak D call TRBD2 (6 bases). V lost 1 base, J lost 5 bases, and 15 bases lay in between. CDR3 length: 15 residues. CDR1 and CDR2 from the germline V gene are SGHRS and YFSETQ. The whole variable domain, remainder taken from reference TRBV5-1 and TRBJ2-5, is KAGVTQTPRYLIKTRGQQVTLSCSPISGHRSVSWYQQTPGQGLQFLFEYFSETQRNKGNFPGRFSGRQFSNSRSEMNVSTLELGDSALYLCASSLYFAGRETQYFGPGTRLLVL.